Below are 32 T cell receptor beta chains sequenced from a single sample in a study of T cells expressing NK-cell markers. Reanalyzing the 5' RACE reads, TCRdb keeps one entry per CDR3 protein, without DNA. The table lists a few hundred thousand distinct CDR3 sequences. The sequenced material came from blood T cells: a sorted CD56 or NKG2C T cell subset, CD4+ or CD8+ T cells, or bulk PBMC T cells (not recorded which). The receptors originated from a young man in good health.

The V call is TRBV20-1, the J call TRBJ1-4; TCRdb lists TRBD1, though no DNA is available to test this call. The CDR3 consists of 13 residues. Germline V lookup: CDR1 DFQATT, CDR2 SNEGSKA (reference sequence). The CDR3 sequence: CSARRPPGEKLFF.

The V and J genes are TRBV11-2 and TRBJ1-5. CDR1 is SGHAT and CDR2 is FQNNGV in the germline V gene. The CDR3 loop spans 16 amino acids. CDR3 region: CASSSIAGGSNQPQHF.

This rearrangement joins TRBV5-6 to TRBJ2-1. CDR1 SGHDT and CDR2 YYEEEE come from the germline V gene. The CDR3 totals 16 residues. CDR3 protein: CASSLGAGDAHNEQFF.

The V call is TRBV7-9, the J call TRBJ2-4; the D call of TRBD1 rests on TCRdb alone, since no DNA is present to check it. Per the germline V gene, CDR1 is SEHNR and CDR2 is FQNEAQ (reference sequence). The CDR3 loop spans 16 amino acids. CDR3 amino acids: CASGIQGAQAKNIQYF. Based on the CDR3 plus reference TRBV7-9 and TRBJ2-4, the full variable domain is DTGVSQNPRHKITKRGQNVTFRCDPISEHNRLYWYRQTLGQGPEFLTYFQNEAQLEKSRLLSDRFSAERPKGSFSTLEIQRTEQGDSAMYLCASGIQGAQAKNIQYFGAGTRLSVL.

This chain links TRBV15 with TRBJ2-5; TCRdb proposes TRBD2, but this gene call is untestable without DNA. Germline CDR1 reads LNHNV; CDR2 reads YYDKDF (reference sequence). The CDR3 runs to 15 residues. CDR3 sequence: CATSRDRLEKETQYF.

This rearrangement joins TRBV2 to TRBJ2-7. The germline CDR1 and CDR2 sequences are SNHLY and FYNNEI. The CDR3 is 14 amino acids. The CDR3 spells CASSEALRFYEQYF.

This sequence joins TRBV20-1 and TRBJ2-7; no DNA is available, so the TRBD1 call from TCRdb remains unchecked. CDR1 is DFQATT and CDR2 is SNEGSKA in the germline V gene (reference sequence). This CDR3 contains 15 residues. CDR3 protein: CSASSGAPTEDEQYF.

The chain couples TRBV20-1 to TRBJ1-5; TCRdb calls TRBD1, which cannot be checked without DNA. In germline, CDR1 is DFQATT, CDR2 SNEGSKA (reference sequence). CDR3 length equals 14 residues. This chain's CDR3 is CSARRQFRNEPQHF.

The chain links TRBV20-1 to TRBJ2-7; TCRdb selects TRBD1, and the lack of DNA leaves this call unchecked. In germline, CDR1 is DFQATT, CDR2 SNEGSKA (reference sequence). The CDR3 consists of 17 residues. This CDR3 reads CSARGGTGDNLSYEQYF.

The genes are TRBV15 and TRBJ2-3; TCRdb's D call, TRBD2, is unchecked because there is no DNA. The CDR3 has 14 amino acids. From germline, CDR1 is LNHNV and CDR2 YYDKDF (reference sequence). This CDR3 reads CATSEAGGTDTQYF.

V and J are TRBV5-1 and TRBJ2-7; lacking DNA, the TRBD1 call made by TCRdb goes unchecked. Germline lookup yields CDR1 SGHRS and CDR2 YFSETQ. The CDR3 extends over 11 amino acids. CDR3: CASTLGGEQYF.

The V gene is TRBV6-1, the J gene TRBJ2-1; the TCRdb call, TRBD1, lacks DNA for checking. Germline CDR1 reads MNHNS; CDR2 reads SASEGT. CDR3 size: 14 residues. The CDR3 reads CATTRDRGFDEQFF.

The CDR3 loop reads CASGQSYEQYF. V gene TRBV7-9 combines with J gene TRBJ2-7. The CDR3 extends over 11 amino acids. The germline V gene has CDR1 SEHNR and CDR2 FQNEAQ (reference sequence).

CDR3: CASSFPRMGQGGHQPQHF. This chain uses TRBV13 with TRBJ1-5; TCRdb lists TRBD1, though no DNA is available to test this call. CDR1 and CDR2 from the germline V gene are PRHDT and FYEKMQ (reference sequence). This CDR3 comprises 18 residues.

This rearrangement joins TRBV12-3 or TRBV12-4 to TRBJ1-6; TCRdb indicates TRBD1, and absent DNA this call remains unverified. The CDR3 has 14 amino acids. The CDR3: CASRGQGDNSPLHF.

The chain combines TRBV12-3 or TRBV12-4 with TRBJ2-1. The CDR3 has 13 amino acids. Here the CDR3 reads CASSLGHPDEQFF.

The V gene is TRBV10-3, the J gene TRBJ2-2; TCRdb returns TRBD2, unconfirmable since there is no DNA. The germline CDR1 and CDR2 sequences are ENHRY and SYGVKD. The length of the CDR3 is 17 residues. CDR3 in amino acids: CAISEFGRRSYTGELFF.

The chain joins TRBV6-5 to TRBJ2-6. CDR3 length: 19 residues. The germline CDR1 and CDR2 sequences are MNHEY and SVGAGI. The CDR3 protein is CASSYSRAGLSSGANVLTF.

The chain uses TRBV4-1 and TRBJ2-7; TCRdb lists TRBD1, though no DNA is available to test this call. Per the germline V gene, CDR1 is MGHRA and CDR2 is YSYEKL. The CDR3 sequence is 12 residues long. This CDR3 reads CASSQRTGEQYF.

The rearrangement links TRBV7-3 to TRBJ2-3; checking the TCRdb D call of TRBD2 is not possible without DNA. CDR1 and CDR2 from the germline V gene are SGHTA and FQGTGA. There are 17 residues in the CDR3. CDR3 residues: CASSFETAGDFTDTQYF.

The chain recombines TRBV12-3 or TRBV12-4 with TRBJ2-6; TCRdb lists TRBD2, though no DNA is available to test this call. The CDR3 is 17 amino acids. This chain's CDR3 is CASSLGGGGAGANVLTF.

V and J are TRBV5-1 and TRBJ2-3. Germline CDR1 reads SGHRS; CDR2 reads YFSETQ. This CDR3 contains 14 residues. CDR3 in amino acids: CASSSSFFTDTQYF.

This chain joins TRBV12-3 or TRBV12-4 and TRBJ1-2; as DNA is missing, the TRBD1 call by TCRdb cannot be tested. This CDR3 contains 14 residues. The CDR3 here is CASSPTGDGYGYTF.

The chain employs TRBV12-3 or TRBV12-4 and TRBJ1-1. The CDR3 loop spans 14 amino acids. The CDR3 loop is CASSATGLRSEAFF.

The CDR3 sequence is CSARGPGRAGTEAFF. The gene calls are TRBV20-1 and TRBJ1-1. CDR1 is DFQATT and CDR2 is SNEGSKA in the germline V gene (reference sequence). The CDR3 consists of 15 residues.

The chain carries TRBV15 and TRBJ2-1; TCRdb reports TRBD2, a call that lacks DNA to check it against. CDR1 is LNHNV, CDR2 YYDKDF, per germline (reference sequence). The length of the CDR3 is 17 residues. The CDR3 sequence: CATSRDRLLQGRNEQFF.

This sequence joins TRBV12-3 or TRBV12-4 and TRBJ2-1; TCRdb's D call of TRBD1 is untestable without DNA. The length of the CDR3 is 13 residues. The CDR3 loop is CASSARDYTEQFF.

V is TRBV7-6 and J is TRBJ2-7; TCRdb names TRBD1, which stays unverified in the absence of DNA. CDR1 and CDR2 (germline): SGHVS, FNYEAQ. The length of the CDR3 is 11 residues. The CDR3: CASGPGDEQYF.

The chain has TRBV4-1 and TRBJ2-1. Germline-derived CDR1 and CDR2 are MGHRA and YSYEKL. The CDR3 consists of 13 residues. CDR3 residues: CASSHTLNNEQFF.

The chain is built from TRBV25-1 and TRBJ1-1; TCRdb picks TRBD1, but there is no DNA to check that call. This CDR3 has 13 amino acids. Germline CDR1 MGHDK, CDR2 SYGVNS. Here the CDR3 reads CASSEGQITEAFF. Supplemented by reference TRBV25-1 and TRBJ1-1, the full variable domain reads EADIYQTPRYLVIGTGKKITLECSQTMGHDKMYWYQQDPGMELHLIHYSYGVNSTEKGDLSSESTVSRIRTEHFPLTLESARPSHTSQYLCASSEGQITEAFFGQGTRLTVV.

V gene TRBV20-1 combines with J gene TRBJ2-1; TCRdb returns TRBD1, unconfirmable since there is no DNA. CDR3 length equals 13 residues. Germline V gene lookup returns CDR1 DFQATT and CDR2 SNEGSKA (reference sequence). The CDR3 is CSAPGQFGNEQFF.

V is TRBV24-1 and J is TRBJ2-1. CDR3 length: 14 amino acids. CDR1 is KGHDR, CDR2 SFDVKD, per germline. CDR3 amino acids: CATSDWGADNEQFF.